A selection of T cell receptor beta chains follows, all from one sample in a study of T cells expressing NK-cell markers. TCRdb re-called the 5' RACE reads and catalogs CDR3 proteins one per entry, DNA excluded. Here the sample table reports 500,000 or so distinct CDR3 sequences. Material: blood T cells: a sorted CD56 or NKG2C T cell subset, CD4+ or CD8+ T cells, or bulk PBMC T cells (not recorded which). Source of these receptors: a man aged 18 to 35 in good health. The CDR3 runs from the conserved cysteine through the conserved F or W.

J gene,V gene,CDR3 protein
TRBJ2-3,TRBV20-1,CSALGLVASTDTQYF
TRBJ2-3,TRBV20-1,CSANRRGSTDTQYF
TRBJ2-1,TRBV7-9,CASSPGQLNYNEQFF
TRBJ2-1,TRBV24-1,CATSARLGYNEQFF
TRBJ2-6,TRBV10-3,CAISDRGLGANVLTF
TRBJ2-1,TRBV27,CASSTGTAWAINEQFF
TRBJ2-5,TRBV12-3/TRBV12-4,CASSLNRGTAETQYF
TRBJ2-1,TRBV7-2,CASSPPGTSSLEQFF
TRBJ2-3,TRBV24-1,CATSDLRLGSSTDTQYF
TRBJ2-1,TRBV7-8,CASSFIPRRLTSGRRNEQFF
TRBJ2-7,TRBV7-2,CASSLAPGLGYEQYF
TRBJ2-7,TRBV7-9,CASSSKGLEQYF
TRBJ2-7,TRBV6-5,CASSSRTSGLPYEQYF
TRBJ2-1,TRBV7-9,CASSLFDRVNEQFF
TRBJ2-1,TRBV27,CASSGTKYNEQFF
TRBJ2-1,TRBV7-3,CASSLLGGRKGTHEQFF
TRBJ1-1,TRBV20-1,CRTGTPGNTEAFF
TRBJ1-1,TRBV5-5,CASSFDRVYTEAFF
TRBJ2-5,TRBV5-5,CASSLIKTGTLETQYF
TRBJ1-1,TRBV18,CASSGDVNTEAFF
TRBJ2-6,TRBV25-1,CASTGAQGAPGANVLTF
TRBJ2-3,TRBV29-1,CSAGDMDTQYF
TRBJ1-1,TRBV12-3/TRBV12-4,CASSLIDSSKEAFF
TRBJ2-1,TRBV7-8,CASSLESSSYNEQFF
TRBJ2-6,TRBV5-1,CASSLRELSGANVLTF
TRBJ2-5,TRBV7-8,CASSDGTVYRANF
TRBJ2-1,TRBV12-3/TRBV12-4,CATQRDRYNEQFF
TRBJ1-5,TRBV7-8,CASSLGSGSLAYQPQHF
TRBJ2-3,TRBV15,CATSRDAYTQYF
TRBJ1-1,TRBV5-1,CASSLEGGEAFF
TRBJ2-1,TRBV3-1,CASSLSGGTEQFF
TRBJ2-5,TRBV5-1,CASSLASREQETQYF
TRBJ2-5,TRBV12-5,CASGLPGRTSVQETQYF
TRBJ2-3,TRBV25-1,CASTPGGGDTQYF
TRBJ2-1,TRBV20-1,CSARDRRGSEYNEQFF
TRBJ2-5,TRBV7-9,CASSAAMGQETQYF
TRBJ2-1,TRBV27,CASSGRRGVLGHEQFF
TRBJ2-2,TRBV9,CASSVRDGVTGELFF
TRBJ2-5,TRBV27,CASSSLAGDLETQYF
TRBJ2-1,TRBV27,CASTQFLRSSYNEQFF
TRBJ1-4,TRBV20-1,CSALDRASTNEKLFF
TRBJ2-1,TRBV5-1,CASSLETSGSYNEQFF
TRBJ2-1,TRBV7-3,CASSLITGGSYNEQFF
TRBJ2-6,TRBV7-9,CASSKGVGGANVLTF
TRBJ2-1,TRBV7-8,CASSLRTSGRLGDNEQFF
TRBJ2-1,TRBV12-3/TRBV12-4,CASSPGRQGSEQFF
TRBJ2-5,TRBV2,CASSSGTSGVQETQYF
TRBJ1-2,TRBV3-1,CASSQDYGTPWDYGYTF
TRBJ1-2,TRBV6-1,CASSDFGAPNYGYTF
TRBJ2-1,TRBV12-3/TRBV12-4,CASSLGRFWDEQFF
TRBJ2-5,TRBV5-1,CASSRFTETQYF
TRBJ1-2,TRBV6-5,CASSLGQGGDGYTF
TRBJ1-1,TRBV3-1,CASSQEAISANTEAFF